These 3 T cell receptor beta chains were all obtained from the same sample, sequenced in a study of T cell responses to AZD1222 COVID-19 vaccine. The protocol was immunoSEQ multiplex PCR, while the TCRdb copy is restricted to in-frame clones and leaves out a portion. The sample has 150,000 or so clones; 88% are singletons. The specimen was peripheral blood, collected on day 0 of AZD1222 vaccination. These receptors came from an adult in good health.

In the case of this clone: The same CDR3 can be traced to other DNA sequences in this sample. V and J are TRBV28 and TRBJ2-7; D is undetermined. Germline V gene sequence: CDR1 MDHEN, CDR2 SYDVKM. V was shortened by 5 bases and J by 3 bases, with 5 bases between the two germline ends. The CDR3 length is 11 residues. CDR3 region: CASSLGYEQYF. In DNA form, the CDR3 reads TGTGCCAGCAGTCTAGGCTACGAGCAGTACTTC. Full variable domain (missing parts from reference TRBV28 and TRBJ2-7): DVKVTQSSRYLVKRTGEKVFLECVQDMDHENMFWYRQDPGLGLRLIYFSYDVKMKEKGDIPEGYSVSREKKERFSLILESASTNQTSMYLCASSLGYEQYFGPGTRLTVT.

The CDR3 DNA follows: TGTGCCAGCAGCGGAGGGGGGACAGCCGATCAGCCCCAGCATTTT. This sequence encodes CASSGGGTADQPQHF. The rearrangement joins TRBV9 to TRBJ1-5; 7 nucleotides agree with TRBD1. CDR3 length: 15 residues. The germline gives CDR1 SGDLS, CDR2 YYNGEE. The ends lost 3 bases at V and 5 bases at J; junction bases unmatched: 8.

This clone was seen once. The chain combines TRBV27 with TRBJ1-1; TRBD1 is a possible D gene (6 bases). V was trimmed by 8 bases and J by 0 bases, leaving 16 bases between them. This CDR3 region has 15 residues. Germline-derived CDR1 and CDR2 are MNHEY and SMNVEV (reference sequence). The CDR3 sequence is CASSLWGDMNTEAFF. Written as DNA, the CDR3 is TGTGCCAGCTCCCTTTGGGGGGACATGAACACTGAAGCTTTCTTT.